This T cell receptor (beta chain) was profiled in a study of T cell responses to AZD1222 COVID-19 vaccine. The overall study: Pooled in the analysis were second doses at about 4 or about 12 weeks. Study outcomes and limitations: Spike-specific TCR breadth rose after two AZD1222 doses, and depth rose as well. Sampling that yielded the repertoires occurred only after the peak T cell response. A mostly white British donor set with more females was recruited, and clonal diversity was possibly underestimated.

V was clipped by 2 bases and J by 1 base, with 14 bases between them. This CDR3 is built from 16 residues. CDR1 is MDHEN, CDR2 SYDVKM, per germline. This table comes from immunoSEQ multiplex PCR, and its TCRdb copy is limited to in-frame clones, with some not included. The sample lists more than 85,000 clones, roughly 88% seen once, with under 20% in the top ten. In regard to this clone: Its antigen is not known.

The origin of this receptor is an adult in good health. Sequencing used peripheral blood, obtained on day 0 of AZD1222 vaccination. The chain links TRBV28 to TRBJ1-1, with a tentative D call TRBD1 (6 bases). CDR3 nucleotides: TGTGCCAGCAGTTTACTGGGGGCCGGGGGGAACACTGAAGCTTTCTTT. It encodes CASSLLGAGGNTEAFF.